Listed below are T cell receptor beta chains from one sample, sequenced in a study of cytomegalovirus exposure and HLA in healthy donors. Only in-frame clones appear in the TCRdb table, and some are missing; sequencing was by immunoSEQ multiplex PCR. The sample records 95,000 to 100,000 clones, under 80% being singletons. Specimen: PBMCs. The receptors were gathered from a man aged 35 to 55 in good health and CMV-seronegative. Each CDR3 is given with its conserved first and last residue. The D gene is left open where the match is weak. Clone size is not always given. Where it is, it says once, few, many or a class for expanded clones.

TRBJ1-1	TRBV19	TRBD1	-	CASSIGQGVPMNTEAFF	TGTGCCAGTAGTATAGGACAGGGGGTTCCAATGAACACTGAAGCTTTCTTT
TRBJ1-2	TRBV6-1	-	few	CASIKHLDSYGYTF	TGTGCCAGCATTAAACACTTGGACAGCTATGGCTACACCTTC
TRBJ2-1	TRBV6-1	TRBD2	-	CASSAGTSGVDEQFF	TGTGCCAGCAGTGCAGGGACTAGCGGGGTGGATGAGCAGTTCTTC
TRBJ2-7	TRBV2	TRBD1	-	CASTRQGGNSYEQYF	TGTGCCAGCACCAGACAGGGGGGCAACTCCTACGAGCAGTACTTC
TRBJ1-5	TRBV7-8	-	-	CASSLPGGNQPQHF	TGTGCCAGCAGCTTACCAGGGGGCAATCAGCCCCAGCATTTT
TRBJ1-4	TRBV27	-	-	CASRPTQGFTNEKLFF	TGTGCCAGCAGACCGACACAGGGATTCACTAATGAAAAACTGTTTTTT
TRBJ2-7	TRBV4-1	TRBD1	-	CASSYIQGVGDEQYF	TGCGCCAGCAGCTATATACAGGGGGTTGGAGACGAGCAGTACTTC
TRBJ1-2	TRBV30	-	-	CAWSPDRAGGYTF	TGTGCCTGGAGTCCGGACCGTGCGGGCGGCTACACCTTC
TRBJ1-4	TRBV7-9	-	once	CASSPRSKGLVEKLFF	TGTGCCAGCAGCCCCCGGAGTAAGGGGCTGGTTGAAAAACTGTTTTTT
TRBJ1-2	TRBV9	TRBD1	-	CASSVSGDRSTSLRGYTF	TGTGCCAGCAGCGTCTCCGGGGACAGGTCTACCTCGCTTCGGGGCTACACCTTC
TRBJ1-1	TRBV12-5	-	once	CASGFPPGTEAFF	TGTGCTAGTGGTTTTCCTCCAGGGACTGAAGCTTTCTTT
TRBJ2-5	TRBV5-4	-	-	CASSLRGAQETQYF	TGTGCCAGCAGCTTACGGGGGGCGCAAGAGACCCAGTACTTC
TRBJ2-2	TRBV19	-	-	CASIMGGADTGELFF	TGTGCCAGTATCATGGGTGGGGCGGACACCGGGGAGCTGTTTTTT
TRBJ2-3	TRBV6-1	TRBD1	-	CASSEPGGSTDTQYF	TGTGCCAGCAGTGAACCAGGGGGAAGCACAGATACGCAGTATTTT
TRBJ1-2	TRBV27	TRBD1	-	CASKRDRAYGYTF	TGTGCCAGCAAACGGGACAGAGCCTATGGCTACACCTTC
TRBJ2-2	TRBV6-5	-	-	CASSRQRKIGELFF	TGTGCCAGCAGTCGACAGAGAAAGATCGGGGAGCTGTTTTTT
TRBJ2-7	TRBV6-5	-	-	CASSPPGEGTYEQYF	TGTGCCAGCAGCCCTCCCGGTGAGGGAACCTACGAGCAGTACTTC
TRBJ2-3	TRBV29-1	-	-	CSVESGQVTDTQYF	TGCAGCGTTGAGAGTGGCCAGGTCACAGATACGCAGTATTTT
TRBJ1-4	TRBV5-1	TRBD1	-	CASSLGDRVEKLFF	TGCGCCAGCAGCTTAGGGGACAGGGTTGAAAAACTGTTTTTT
TRBJ1-6	TRBV7-9	TRBD1	-	CASRQGTGGRNSPLHF	TGTGCCAGCAGACAAGGGACAGGAGGTCGCAATTCACCCCTCCACTTT
TRBJ2-1	TRBV7-6	TRBD1	-	CASSLPGQGRMNEQFF	TGTGCCAGCAGCTTACCGGGACAGGGGCGAATGAATGAGCAGTTCTTC
TRBJ2-3	TRBV7-3	-	few	CASSILQGSDTQYF	TGTGCCAGCAGCATACTACAGGGTTCAGATACGCAGTATTTT
TRBJ2-7	TRBV10-1	TRBD1	-	CASSGQGSYEQYF	TGCGCCAGCTCGGGACAGGGTTCCTACGAGCAGTACTTC
TRBJ2-6	TRBV5-4	-	once	CASRAGNALLSVLTF	TGTGCCAGCAGGGCCGGGAACGCCCTCTTGTCCGTCCTGACTTTC
TRBJ2-5	TRBV10-3	-	-	CAISDPTTRQETQYF	TGTGCCATCAGTGACCCAACTACCCGACAAGAGACCCAGTACTTC
TRBJ2-2	TRBV5-1	TRBD1	-	CASSPDRGGTGELFF	TGCGCCAGCAGCCCGGACAGGGGTGGTACCGGGGAGCTGTTTTTT
TRBJ1-2	TRBV29-1	-	few	CSVEYPPSDGDYGYTF	TGCAGCGTTGAATATCCCCCTTCCGACGGGGACTATGGCTACACCTTC
TRBJ1-1	TRBV6-6	TRBD1	few	CASNRDRGSTEAFF	TGTGCCAGCAACAGGGACAGGGGGAGCACTGAAGCTTTCTTT
TRBJ1-1	TRBV6-1	-	-	CATRQAMNIEAFF	TGTGCCACCAGACAGGCAATGAACATTGAAGCTTTCTTT
TRBJ2-7	TRBV7-9	-	-	CSSSPLNPGAYEQYF	TGTTCCAGCAGCCCCCTGAATCCGGGGGCCTACGAGCAGTACTTC
TRBJ1-4	TRBV27	TRBD1	-	CASSYSGGSEKLFF	TGTGCCAGCAGTTACTCAGGGGGGAGTGAAAAACTGTTTTTT
TRBJ2-4	TRBV4-1	TRBD1	-	CASSQDDRVGNIQYF	TGCGCCAGCAGCCAAGATGACAGGGTGGGAAACATTCAGTACTTC
TRBJ1-2	TRBV18	-	-	CASSPYTVYGYTF	TGTGCCAGCTCACCCTATACAGTATATGGCTACACCTTC
TRBJ2-6	TRBV7-8	-	-	CASSYGQSSGANVLTF	TGTGCCAGCAGCTACGGACAGAGCTCTGGGGCCAACGTCCTGACTTTC
TRBJ1-1	TRBV13	TRBD1	-	CASSPTGTGGWVNTEAFF	TGTGCCAGCAGCCCGACGGGAACAGGGGGCTGGGTGAACACTGAAGCTTTCTTT
TRBJ1-5	TRBV19	TRBD1	once	CASSTDRAEGGSNQPQHF	TGTGCCAGTAGTACCGACAGGGCTGAAGGTGGGAGCAATCAGCCCCAGCATTTT
TRBJ2-3	TRBV4-3	TRBD2	-	CASSQSGTSGGTDTQYF	TGCGCCAGCAGCCAATCCGGGACTAGCGGGGGCACAGATACGCAGTATTTT
TRBJ1-3	TRBV4-1	-	-	CASSLGHSSGNTIYF	TGCGCCAGCAGCCTAGGACATAGCTCTGGAAACACCATATATTTT
TRBJ1-2	TRBV6-5	TRBD1	-	CASSLGGSYYGYTF	TGTGCCAGCAGTCTAGGGGGCAGTTACTATGGCTACACCTTC
TRBJ2-3	TRBV4-3	TRBD2	-	CASSQGFSGGGGSDTQYF	TGCGCCAGCAGCCAAGGATTTAGCGGGGGGGGAGGCTCAGATACGCAGTATTTT
TRBJ1-3	TRBV2	-	-	CASSEVQGGNTIYF	TGTGCCAGCAGTGAAGTACAGGGAGGAAACACCATATATTTT
TRBJ2-1	TRBV27	TRBD1	few	CASSPYTGANEQFF	TGTGCCAGCAGTCCCTATACAGGGGCCAATGAGCAGTTCTTC
TRBJ2-7	TRBV6-1	-	-	CASSVDRSYEQYF	TGTGCCAGCAGTGTGGACAGATCCTACGAGCAGTACTTC
TRBJ2-1	TRBV5-1	TRBD1	-	CASSGDRGQINEQFF	TGCGCCAGCAGCGGGGACAGGGGGCAGATCAATGAGCAGTTCTTC
TRBJ2-3	TRBV9	TRBD2	-	CASSVGLAGGRALVDTQYF	TGTGCCAGCAGCGTTGGACTAGCGGGGGGCCGGGCCCTTGTGGATACGCAGTATTTT
TRBJ2-2	TRBV5-4	TRBD1	-	CASSPGTGGTGELFF	TGTGCCAGCAGCCCCGGGACAGGGGGCACCGGGGAGCTGTTTTTT
TRBJ2-7	TRBV6-5	-	-	CASSYSSSYEQYF	TGTGCCAGCAGTTACTCGAGCTCCTACGAGCAGTACTTC
TRBJ1-2	TRBV6-6	TRBD1	-	CASSTPPGQVF	TGTGCCAGCAGTACCCCCCCCGGACAGGTATTC
TRBJ2-6	TRBV7-9	-	-	CSSSHPLGANVLTF	TGTTCCAGCAGCCACCCTCTAGGGGCCAACGTCCTGACTTTC
TRBJ2-1	TRBV10-1	TRBD1	-	CASRPGQANNEQFF	TGCGCCAGCAGACCAGGACAGGCCAACAATGAGCAGTTCTTC
TRBJ1-1	TRBV6-5	-	-	CASSTQGKTEAFF	TGTGCCAGCAGTACCCAGGGGAAGACTGAAGCTTTCTTT
TRBJ2-3	TRBV5-1	TRBD2	-	CASSPGTSGGFEDTQYF	TGCGCCAGCTCTCCCGGGACTAGCGGGGGGTTTGAAGATACGCAGTATTTT
TRBJ2-3	TRBV4-2	TRBD1	-	CASRNRGSTDTQYF	TGTGCCAGCAGGAACAGGGGAAGCACAGATACGCAGTATTTT
TRBJ1-6	TRBV4-1	-	-	CASSLTEGRNSPLHF	TGCGCCAGCAGCCTTACGGAGGGGCGTAATTCACCCCTCCACTTT
TRBJ2-3	TRBV5-4	-	-	CASSSRGSSTDTQYF	TGTGCCAGCAGCTCAAGGGGATCTAGCACAGATACGCAGTATTTT
TRBJ1-4	TRBV28	-	-	CASSPPQTTNEKLFF	TGTGCCAGCAGTCCTCCGCAGACAACTAATGAAAAACTGTTTTTT
TRBJ2-2	TRBV19	-	-	CASSIPGNTGELFF	TGTGCCAGTAGTATACCGGGAAACACCGGGGAGCTGTTTTTT
TRBJ1-2	TRBV20-1	TRBD1	-	CSARPDRLYTF	TGCAGTGCTAGGCCGGACAGGCTCTACACCTTC
TRBJ1-1	TRBV19	TRBD1	-	CASSTKGQGNTEAFF	TGTGCCAGTAGTACGAAGGGACAGGGGAACACTGAAGCTTTCTTT